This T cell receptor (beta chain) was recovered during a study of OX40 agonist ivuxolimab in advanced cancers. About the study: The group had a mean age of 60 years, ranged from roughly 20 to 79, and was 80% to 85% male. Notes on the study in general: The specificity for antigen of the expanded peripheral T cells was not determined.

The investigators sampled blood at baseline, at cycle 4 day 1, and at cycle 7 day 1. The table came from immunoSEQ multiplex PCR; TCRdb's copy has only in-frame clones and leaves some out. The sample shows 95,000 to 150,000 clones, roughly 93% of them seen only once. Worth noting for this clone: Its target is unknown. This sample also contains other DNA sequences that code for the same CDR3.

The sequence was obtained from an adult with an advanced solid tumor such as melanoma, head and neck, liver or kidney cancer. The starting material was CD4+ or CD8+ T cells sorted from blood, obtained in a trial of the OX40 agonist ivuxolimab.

The DNA of the CDR3 is TGTGCCAGCACCCTGAACACTGAAGCTTTCTTT. Translated: CASTLNTEAFF. The rearrangement joins TRBV28 to TRBJ1-1; D not certain. CDR1 is MDHEN, CDR2 SYDVKM, per germline. The CDR3 runs to 11 residues. Trimming shortened V by 7 bases and J by 0 bases, and 3 bases separated the two germline ends.